These T cell receptor beta chains were read from a single sample in a study of cytomegalovirus exposure and HLA in healthy donors. Here immunoSEQ multiplex PCR was the method, and the copy in TCRdb shows in-frame clones only, minus some. This sample has about 120,000 clones, with about 70% found just once. The sample consisted of PBMCs. Receptor source: a human donor in good health. Each CDR3 is given with its conserved first and last residue.

>15|TRBJ2-2|TRBV4-1
CAIGGERWIGGELFF
>15|TRBJ1-6|TRBV4-2
CASSQENGGDSPLHF
>13|TRBJ2-7|TRBV29-1
CSVRYRGVAEQYF
>14|TRBJ1-3|TRBV5-4
CASSLYYSGNTIYF
>14|TRBJ2-5|TRBV2
CASSETRLQETQYF
>14|TRBJ1-4|TRBV7-9
CASSLGRSYEKLFF
>16|TRBJ2-1|TRBV6-1
CASSEGYTPQHNEQFF
>15|TRBJ2-7|TRBV5-6
CASSWGGRGRVEQYF
>14|TRBJ2-7|TRBV7-2
CASTQVEDLYEQYF
>18|TRBJ2-2|TRBV27
CASSLKGRTGPNTGELFF
>16|TRBJ1-1|TRBV5-6
CASSTSRTPRVLEAFF
>15|TRBJ1-5|TRBV4-2
CASSQRTGPNQPQHF
>16|TRBJ2-2|TRBV29-1
CSFSSGVGPNTGELFF
>14|TRBJ2-3|TRBV30
CAWRVGPAGDTQYF
>13|TRBJ2-3|TRBV7-7
CASSLDVGRTQYF
>12|TRBJ1-1|TRBV19
CASSTDRGRAFF
>16|TRBJ1-5|TRBV6-1
CASSEFGQITNQPQHF
>15|TRBJ1-3|TRBV19
CASSIHQGSGNTIYF
>16|TRBJ2-6|TRBV29-1
CSVRGHPDSGANVLTF
>15|TRBJ2-7|TRBV19
CASSSPGTGVYEQYF
>15|TRBJ2-2|TRBV2
CASRRQGATTGELFF
>13|TRBJ2-7|TRBV29-1
CSAEGQERREQYF
>16|TRBJ2-1|TRBV10-3
CAISGGLAGGSDEQFF
>15|TRBJ1-5|TRBV19
CASREDRGMNQPQHF
>15|TRBJ2-2|TRBV19
CASSDVRGGTGELFF
>16|TRBJ2-2|TRBV9
CASSAGRETNTGELFF
>14|TRBJ1-3|TRBV6-5
CASSVGHPIGTIYF
>15|TRBJ2-7|TRBV27
CASSLRTSASYEQYF
>11|TRBJ2-3|TRBV11-2
CASSLADTQYF
>13|TRBJ1-4|TRBV19
CASRNVANEKLFF
>15|TRBJ2-7|TRBV6-1
CASREGHTGSYEQYF
>14|TRBJ1-3|TRBV28
CASSQDRVGNTIYF
>15|-|TRBV11-2
CASSLGQASSYEQYF
>14|TRBJ1-5|TRBV30
CAWSVGREDQPQHF
>11|TRBJ1-2|TRBV30
CAWIDERESTF
>15|TRBJ2-7|TRBV10-3
CAISDPSGTSYEQYF
>11|TRBJ1-4|TRBV6-6
CASSAGEKLFF